A selection of T cell receptor beta chains follows, all from one sample in a study of T-cell memory formation after mild COVID-19. TCRdb re-called the 5' RACE reads through MiXCR, storing one row per CDR3 protein. Among about 440,000 distinct CDR3 sequences listed, roughly 20% were seen once. Material: PBMCs or a T cell subset sorted from them (not recorded which). The receptors were gathered from an adult woman who had mild COVID-19 (a few samples of this study predate the infection). Cell type and time point are not known. CDR3s include the opening cysteine and the closing phenylalanine or tryptophan. The D gene is left open where the match is weak. Expanded clones get a size class; other rows say once, few or many, or leave the size out.

>TRBV2|NA|TRBJ2-3|TRBD2
CASSDPLNLAGGGTDTQYF
TGTGCCAGCAGCGATCCCCTCAACCTCGCGGGAGGGGGCACAGATACGCAGTATTTT
>TRBV7-9|NA|TRBJ2-3|TRBD1
CASSLTGQGPDTQYF
TGTGCCAGCAGCTTAACGGGACAGGGCCCAGATACGCAGTATTTT
>TRBV29-1|few|TRBJ2-4|TRBD1
CSAWDRNIQYF
TGCAGCGCCTGGGACAGAAACATTCAGTACTTC
>TRBV7-9|NA|TRBJ1-1|NA
CASSLVQSNTEAFF
TGTGCCAGCAGCTTGGTCCAGAGCAACACTGAAGCTTTCTTT
>TRBV7-9|few|TRBJ2-1|NA
CASSYRADGYEQFF
TGTGCCAGCAGCTACCGGGCGGACGGATATGAGCAGTTCTTC
>TRBV29-1|few|TRBJ2-1|NA
CSARHGSYNEQFF
TGCAGCGCTCGACATGGATCCTACAATGAGCAGTTCTTC
>TRBV24-1|few|TRBJ2-3|TRBD2
CATSDITSGRATDTQYF
TGTGCCACCAGTGACATTACTAGCGGGAGGGCAACAGATACGCAGTATTTT
>TRBV7-3|few|TRBJ2-5|NA
CASSRTHQETQYF
TGTGCCAGCAGCCGGACTCATCAAGAGACCCAGTACTTC
>TRBV2|NA|TRBJ1-1|NA
CASRPQGPGNTEAFF
TGTGCCAGCAGACCCCAGGGGCCGGGGAACACTGAAGCTTTCTTT
>TRBV24-1|NA|TRBJ2-2|NA
CATSDPVKRTGELFF
TGTGCCACCAGTGATCCCGTGAAGAGGACCGGGGAGCTGTTTTTT
>TRBV24-1|NA|TRBJ2-1|TRBD2
CATSDPDSGMSNEQFF
TGTGCCACCAGTGACCCCGATAGCGGGATGAGCAATGAGCAGTTCTTC
>TRBV10-3|few|TRBJ1-5|TRBD1
CAISIGDRGNQPQHF
TGTGCCATCAGTATCGGGGACAGGGGTAATCAGCCCCAGCATTTT
>TRBV21-1|NA|TRBJ1-2|NA
CASSNQGDKYGYTF
TGTGCCAGCAGCAACCAGGGGGACAAATATGGCTACACCTTC
>TRBV29-1|NA|TRBJ2-7|NA
CSVDLLGLRDEQYF
TGCAGCGTTGACCTTCTGGGGCTTCGCGACGAGCAGTACTTC
>TRBV9|NA|TRBJ2-1|NA
CASSGSGLSYNEQFF
TGTGCCAGCAGCGGTAGCGGTCTGTCCTACAATGAGCAGTTCTTC
>TRBV5-4|NA|TRBJ2-5|NA
CASSLVGTGGQETQYF
TGTGCCAGCAGCTTGGTTGGAACAGGAGGCCAAGAGACCCAGTACTTC
>TRBV7-2|few|TRBJ2-7|TRBD2
CASSFASGRVLSYEQYF
TGTGCCAGCAGCTTCGCTAGCGGGAGGGTCCTATCCTACGAGCAGTACTTC
>TRBV5-6|few|TRBJ2-5|TRBD2
CASSLRVAGVQETQYF
TGTGCCAGCAGCTTACGGGTAGCGGGGGTCCAAGAGACCCAGTACTTC
>TRBV6-1|NA|TRBJ1-1|NA
CASSEGRALAEAFF
TGTGCCAGCAGTGAGGGTCGAGCACTCGCTGAAGCTTTCTTT
>TRBV27|NA|TRBJ1-1|TRBD1
CASSLISGTGTWGTEAFF
TGTGCCAGCAGTTTAATTTCCGGGACAGGTACCTGGGGCACTGAAGCTTTCTTT
>TRBV12-3/TRBV12-4|NA|TRBJ2-5|NA
CASSPIGETQYF
TGTGCCAGCAGTCCCATTGGGGAGACCCAGTACTTC
>TRBV20-1|few|TRBJ2-3|TRBD2
CSASKLAGADTQYF
TGCAGTGCTAGTAAACTAGCGGGGGCAGATACGCAGTATTTT
>TRBV12-5|NA|TRBJ2-1|TRBD1
CASGTGVEQFF
TGTGCTAGTGGTACAGGGGTCGAGCAGTTCTTC
>TRBV29-1|few|TRBJ2-6|NA
CSVDPQTGANVLTF
TGCAGCGTTGATCCCCAAACTGGGGCCAACGTCCTGACTTTC
>TRBV20-1|few|TRBJ1-5|NA
CSARDLSGAQNQPQHF
TGCAGTGCTAGAGATCTCTCGGGGGCCCAAAATCAGCCCCAGCATTTT
>TRBV7-9|NA|TRBJ2-7|TRBD1
CASSSTSTGSISYEQYF
TGTGCCAGCAGCTCAACGTCGACAGGGTCGATCTCCTACGAGCAGTACTTC
>TRBV10-2|NA|TRBJ1-1|NA
CASSTVRIMEAFF
TGCGCCAGCAGTACCGTCAGGATAATGGAAGCTTTCTTT
>TRBV18|NA|TRBJ2-4|NA
CASSPGQGENIQYF
TGTGCCAGCTCACCAGGCCAGGGAGAAAACATTCAGTACTTC
>TRBV19|few|TRBJ1-1|NA
CASGDVNTEAFF
TGTGCCAGCGGGGACGTGAACACTGAAGCTTTCTTT
>TRBV19|NA|TRBJ1-3|TRBD1
CASSMRTGTSGNTIYF
TGTGCCAGTAGTATGAGGACAGGGACCTCTGGAAACACCATATATTTT
>TRBV24-1|few|TRBJ2-7|NA
CATSQTPGRNEQYF
TGTGCCACCAGCCAGACCCCCGGACGCAACGAGCAGTACTTC
>TRBV6-6|NA|TRBJ2-7|NA
CASRQTGFVYEQYF
TGTGCCAGCAGGCAGACAGGTTTTGTCTACGAGCAGTACTTC
>TRBV6-1|NA|TRBJ1-4|NA
CASSVTEYEKLFF
TGTGCCAGCAGTGTTACAGAATATGAAAAACTGTTTTTT
>TRBV7-9|few|TRBJ2-4|TRBD1
CASRPGQGPNIQYF
TGTGCCAGCAGACCTGGACAGGGCCCGAACATTCAGTACTTC
>TRBV20-1|NA|TRBJ2-3|NA
CSVLPADTQYF
TGCAGTGTTTTGCCAGCCGATACGCAGTATTTT
>TRBV12-3/TRBV12-4|few|TRBJ1-5|NA
CASSLLTEAQPQHF
TGTGCCAGCAGTTTATTGACTGAGGCTCAGCCCCAGCATTTT
>TRBV4-2|NA|TRBJ2-3|NA
CASSQANTDTQYF
TGTGCCAGCAGCCAAGCGAACACAGATACGCAGTATTTT
>TRBV20-1|NA|TRBJ2-3|TRBD2
CSARPGLAGSDTQYF
TGCAGTGCTAGACCGGGACTAGCGGGGTCAGATACGCAGTATTTT
>TRBV12-3/TRBV12-4|few|TRBJ2-7|NA
CASSPSTGYEQYF
TGTGCCAGCAGCCCCTCTACAGGGTACGAGCAGTACTTC
>TRBV4-2|NA|TRBJ2-5|NA
CASSQTAQETQYF
TGTGCCAGCAGTCAGACAGCCCAAGAGACCCAGTACTTC
>TRBV5-6|NA|TRBJ2-1|NA
CASSTGTWSTSNEFF
TGTGCCAGCAGCACCGGGACCTGGAGTACGTCGAACGAGTTCTTC
>TRBV20-1|few|TRBJ2-1|NA
CSASSFSGSYNEQFF
TGCAGTGCTAGTTCGTTTAGTGGGAGTTACAATGAGCAGTTCTTC
>TRBV12-3/TRBV12-4|NA|TRBJ2-1|TRBD2
CAITSGTSGNEQFF
TGTGCCATCACTTCCGGGACTAGCGGCAATGAGCAGTTCTTC
>TRBV18|few|TRBJ1-5|TRBD1
CASHGQGGNQPQHF
TGTGCCAGTCACGGACAGGGGGGGAATCAGCCCCAGCATTTT
>TRBV25-1|NA|TRBJ2-6|NA
CASIRSGANVLTF
TGTGCCAGCATTCGCTCTGGGGCCAACGTCCTGACTTTC
>TRBV6-2/TRBV6-3|few|TRBJ1-5|NA
CASSRNRPNNQPQHF
TGTGCCAGCAGTCGAAATCGACCGAACAATCAGCCCCAGCATTTT
>TRBV7-2|NA|TRBJ2-3|NA
CASSLLDPTDTQYF
TGTGCCAGCAGCTTATTAGATCCCACAGATACGCAGTATTTT
>TRBV3-1|NA|TRBJ2-5|NA
CASNAARETQYF
TGTGCCAGCAACGCCGCTCGAGAGACCCAGTACTTC
>TRBV14|NA|TRBJ2-7|NA
CASSPTGRSSYEQYF
TGTGCCAGCAGCCCAACAGGGAGGTCCTCCTACGAGCAGTACTTC
>TRBV7-2|NA|TRBJ2-7|NA
CASSLGGLYLYEQYF
TGTGCCAGCAGCTTGGGCGGGTTGTACCTCTACGAGCAGTACTTC
>TRBV6-1|NA|TRBJ2-5|NA
CASSPGSTGQETQYF
TGTGCCAGCAGCCCAGGGAGTACAGGACAAGAGACCCAGTACTTC
>TRBV5-8|NA|TRBJ1-5|TRBD1
CASSPLSGGQPQHF
TGTGCCAGCAGCCCATTGTCAGGGGGTCAGCCCCAGCATTTT
>TRBV15|few|TRBJ1-5|TRBD1
CATSTDRGPNQPQHF
TGTGCCACCAGCACGGACAGGGGGCCGAATCAGCCCCAGCATTTT
>TRBV7-6|once|TRBJ2-7|NA
CASSLEADTTYEQYF
TGTGCCAGCAGCTTAGAAGCGGACACAACCTACGAGCAGTACTTC
>TRBV4-2|few|TRBJ2-7|NA
CASSQSGASYEQYF
TGTGCCAGCAGCCAGTCCGGGGCCAGCTACGAGCAGTACTTC
>TRBV5-1|few|TRBJ2-4|TRBD1
CASSLPPGQAKNIQYF
TGCGCCAGCAGCCTACCTCCGGGACAGGCCAAAAACATTCAGTACTTC